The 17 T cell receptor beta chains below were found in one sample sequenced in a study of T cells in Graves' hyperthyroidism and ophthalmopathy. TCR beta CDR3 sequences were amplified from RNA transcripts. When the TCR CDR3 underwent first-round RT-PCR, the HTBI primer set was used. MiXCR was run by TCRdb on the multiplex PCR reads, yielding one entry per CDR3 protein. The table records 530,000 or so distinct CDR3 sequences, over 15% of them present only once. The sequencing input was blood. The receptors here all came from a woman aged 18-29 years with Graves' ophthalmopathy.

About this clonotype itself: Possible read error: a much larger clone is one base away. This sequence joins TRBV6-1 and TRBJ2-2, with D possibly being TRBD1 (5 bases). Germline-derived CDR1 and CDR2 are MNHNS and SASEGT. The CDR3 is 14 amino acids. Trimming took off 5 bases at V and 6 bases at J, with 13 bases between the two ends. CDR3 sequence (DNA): TGTGCCAGCAGTCCTCAGGGCCGGGCCGGGGAGCTGTTTTTT. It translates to CASSPQGRAGELFF.

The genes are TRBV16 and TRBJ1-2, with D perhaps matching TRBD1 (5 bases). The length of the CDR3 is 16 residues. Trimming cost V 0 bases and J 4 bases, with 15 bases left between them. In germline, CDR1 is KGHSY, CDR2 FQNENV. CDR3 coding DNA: TGTGCCAGCAGCCAATCGTCGGGAGGGGCCAGCTATGGCTACACCTTC. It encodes CASSQSSGGASYGYTF. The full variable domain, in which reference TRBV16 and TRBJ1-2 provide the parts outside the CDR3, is GEEVAQTPKHLVRGEGQKAKLYCAPIKGHSYVFWYQQVLKNEFKFLISFQNENVFDETGMPKERFSAKCLPNSPCSLEIQATKLEDSAVYFCASSQSSGGASYGYTFGSGTRLTVV.

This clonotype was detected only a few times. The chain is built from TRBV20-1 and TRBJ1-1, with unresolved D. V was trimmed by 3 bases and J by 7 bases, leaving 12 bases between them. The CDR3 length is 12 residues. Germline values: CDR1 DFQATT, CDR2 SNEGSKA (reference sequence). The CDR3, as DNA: TGCAGTGCTAGTTCCGATAGTCTTGAAGCTTTCTTT. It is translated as CSASSDSLEAFF.

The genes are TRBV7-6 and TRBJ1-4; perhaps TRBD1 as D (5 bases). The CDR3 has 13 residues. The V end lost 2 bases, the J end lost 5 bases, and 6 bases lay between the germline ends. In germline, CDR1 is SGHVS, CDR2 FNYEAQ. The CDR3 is CASSLSGNEKLFF. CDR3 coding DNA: TGTGCCAGCAGCTTATCAGGGAATGAAAAACTGTTTTTT.

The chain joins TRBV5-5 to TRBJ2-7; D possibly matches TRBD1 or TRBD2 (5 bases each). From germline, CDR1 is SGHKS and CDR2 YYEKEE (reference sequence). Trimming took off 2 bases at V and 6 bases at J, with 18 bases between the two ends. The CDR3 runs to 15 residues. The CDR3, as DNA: TGTGCCAGCAGCTTTGGGGGAGCCCCGACGGGCGAGCAGTACTTC. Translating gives CASSFGGAPTGEQYF. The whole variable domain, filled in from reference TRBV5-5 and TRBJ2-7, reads DAGVTQSPTHLIKTRGQQVTLRCSPISGHKSVSWYQQVLGQGPQFIFQYYEKEERGRGNFPDRFSARQFPNYSSELNVNALLLGDSALYLCASSFGGAPTGEQYFGPGTRLTVT.

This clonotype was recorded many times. The CDR3 loop reads CASSLRFNYGYTF. The CDR3 nucleotides are TGTGCCAGCAGTTTACGGTTTAACTATGGCTACACCTTC. V is TRBV28 and J is TRBJ1-2; D uncertain. V was clipped by 2 bases and J by 1 base, with 5 bases between them. Germline V gene sequence: CDR1 MDHEN, CDR2 SYDVKM. The length of the CDR3 is 13 residues.

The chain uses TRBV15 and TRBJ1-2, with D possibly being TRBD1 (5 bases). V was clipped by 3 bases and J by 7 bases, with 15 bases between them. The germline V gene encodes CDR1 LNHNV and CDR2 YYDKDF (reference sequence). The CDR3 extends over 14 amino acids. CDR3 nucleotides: TGTGCCACCAGCAGGGGGGACCGCTGGGTTGGCTACACCTTC. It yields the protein CATSRGDRWVGYTF.

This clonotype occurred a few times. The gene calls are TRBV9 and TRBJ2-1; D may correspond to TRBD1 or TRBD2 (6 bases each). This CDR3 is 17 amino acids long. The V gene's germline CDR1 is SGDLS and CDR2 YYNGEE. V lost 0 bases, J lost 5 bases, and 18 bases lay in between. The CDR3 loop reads CASSVGERGTPHNEQFF. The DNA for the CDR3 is TGTGCCAGCAGCGTAGGGGAACGCGGGACACCACACAATGAGCAGTTCTTC.

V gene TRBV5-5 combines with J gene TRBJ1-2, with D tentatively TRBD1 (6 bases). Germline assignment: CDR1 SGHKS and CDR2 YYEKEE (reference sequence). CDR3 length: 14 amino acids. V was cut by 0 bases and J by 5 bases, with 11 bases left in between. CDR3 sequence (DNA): TGTGCCAGCAGCTTGGAACAGGGATCGTATGGCTACACCTTC. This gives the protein CASSLEQGSYGYTF.

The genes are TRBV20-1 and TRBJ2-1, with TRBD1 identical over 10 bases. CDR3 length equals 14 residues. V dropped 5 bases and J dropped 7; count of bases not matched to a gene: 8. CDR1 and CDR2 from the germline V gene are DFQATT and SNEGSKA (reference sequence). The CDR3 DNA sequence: TGCAGTGCTTGGACAGGGGGAGGACCGAATGAGCAGTTCTTC. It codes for CSAWTGGGPNEQFF.

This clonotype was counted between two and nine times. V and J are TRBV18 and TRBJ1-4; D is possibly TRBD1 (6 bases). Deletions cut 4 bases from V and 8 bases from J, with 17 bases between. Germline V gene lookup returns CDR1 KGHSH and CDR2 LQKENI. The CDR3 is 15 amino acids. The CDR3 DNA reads TGTGCCAGCTCACTCGCCCCAAAGGACAGAGAAAAACTGTTTTTT. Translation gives CASSLAPKDREKLFF.

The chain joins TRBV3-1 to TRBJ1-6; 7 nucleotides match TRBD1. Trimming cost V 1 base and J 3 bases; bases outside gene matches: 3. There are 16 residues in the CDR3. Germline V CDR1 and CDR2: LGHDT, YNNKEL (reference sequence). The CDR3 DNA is TGTGCCAGCAGCCAAGGACAGGGCCACTATAATTCACCCCTCCACTTT. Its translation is CASSQGQGHYNSPLHF.

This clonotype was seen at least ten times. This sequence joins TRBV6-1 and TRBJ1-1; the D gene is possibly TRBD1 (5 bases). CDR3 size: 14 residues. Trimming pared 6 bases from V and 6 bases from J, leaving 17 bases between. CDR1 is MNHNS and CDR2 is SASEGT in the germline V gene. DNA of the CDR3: TGTGCCAGCAGGTTACAGGCGGCGGTACCTGAAGCTTTCTTT. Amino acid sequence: CASRLQAAVPEAFF.

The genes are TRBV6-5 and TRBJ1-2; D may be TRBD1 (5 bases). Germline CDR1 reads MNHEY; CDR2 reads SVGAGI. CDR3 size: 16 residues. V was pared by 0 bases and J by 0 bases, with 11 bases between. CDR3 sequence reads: CASSYSIGTSNYGYTF. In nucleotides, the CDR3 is TGTGCCAGCAGTTACTCGATTGGGACCTCTAACTATGGCTACACCTTC.

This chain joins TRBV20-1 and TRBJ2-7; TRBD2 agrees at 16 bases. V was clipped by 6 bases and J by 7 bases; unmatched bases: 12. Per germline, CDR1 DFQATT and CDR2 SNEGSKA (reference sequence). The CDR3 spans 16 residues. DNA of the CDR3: TGCAGTGCGGAAAGGAGGGGACTAGCGGGAGGGACGGAGCAGTACTTC. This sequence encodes CSAERRGLAGGTEQYF.

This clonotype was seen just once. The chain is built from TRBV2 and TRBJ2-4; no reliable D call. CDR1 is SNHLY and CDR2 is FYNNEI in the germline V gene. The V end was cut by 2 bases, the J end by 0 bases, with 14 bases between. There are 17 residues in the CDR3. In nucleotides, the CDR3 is TGTGCCAGCAGTGAATGGGAAGTGGAACTAGCCAAAAACATTCAGTACTTC. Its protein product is CASSEWEVELAKNIQYF.

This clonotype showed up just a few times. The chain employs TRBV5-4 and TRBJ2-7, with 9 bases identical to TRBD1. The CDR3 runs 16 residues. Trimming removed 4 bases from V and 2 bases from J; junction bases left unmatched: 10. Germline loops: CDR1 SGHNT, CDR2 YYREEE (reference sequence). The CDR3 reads CASSVGTGTRTYEQYF. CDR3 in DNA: TGTGCCAGCAGCGTTGGGACAGGGACGAGGACCTACGAGCAGTACTTC. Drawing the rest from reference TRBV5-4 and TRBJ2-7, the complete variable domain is ETGVTQSPTHLIKTRGQQVTLRCSSQSGHNTVSWYQQALGQGPQFIFQYYREEENGRGNFPPRFSGLQFPNYSSELNVNALELDDSALYLCASSVGTGTRTYEQYFGPGTRLTVT.